The next 9 T cell receptor beta chains were all read from a single sample in a study of Ad26.COV2.S vaccination and SARS-CoV-2 variants. The table came from immunoSEQ multiplex PCR; TCRdb's copy has only in-frame clones and leaves some out. Among under 550,000 clones listed, 90% were seen once. The treatment: 19 received Ad26.COV2.S at low or high dose, single or two shots; several received placebo; per-sample allocation not given. On day 63 after the first injection, vaccine and placebo recipients gave samples. Sequences were derived from peripheral blood, sampled in a trial of Ad26.COV2.S vaccine versus placebo. These receptors all stem from a person between 18 and 60 years old who received the Ad26.COV2.S COVID-19 vaccine or a placebo.

This clone showed up just once. This chain uses TRBV6-5 with TRBJ2-2; either TRBD1 or TRBD2 may fit D (5 bases each). Trimming left V 3 bases short and J 7 bases short, with 12 bases between. CDR3 length: 14 residues. Per germline, CDR1 MNHEY and CDR2 SVGAGI. The CDR3 DNA sequence: TGTGCCAGCAGTTATCCCAGTGGGGGCGGGGAGCTGTTTTTT. As protein: CASSYPSGGGELFF.

The chain carries TRBV4-2 and TRBJ1-4, with D unclear. V was pared by 4 bases and J by 4 bases, with 16 bases between. CDR3 length equals 16 residues. In germline, CDR1 is LGHNA, CDR2 YNFKEQ. The CDR3 DNA sequence: TGTGCCAGCAGCCGGACGGACCCTCGGGGTAATGAAAAACTGTTTTTT. Residues: CASSRTDPRGNEKLFF.

The genes are TRBV7-8 and TRBJ1-1; no reliable D call. Germline lookup yields CDR1 SGHVS and CDR2 FQNEAQ. This CDR3 spans 15 amino acids. The germline V and J ends were trimmed by 5 bases and 0 bases, with 13 bases remaining between them. CDR3 sequence reads: CASSPLGRLNTEAFF. The CDR3 DNA follows: TGTGCCAGCAGCCCCCTTGGACGGCTGAACACTGAAGCTTTCTTT. The variable domain in full, with the rest retrieved from reference TRBV7-8 and TRBJ1-1, is GAGVSQSPRYKVAKRGQDVALRCDPISGHVSLFWYQQALGQGPEFLTYFQNEAQLDKSGLPSDRFFAERPEGSVSTLKIQRTQQEDSAVYLCASSPLGRLNTEAFFGQGTRLTVV.

The chain has TRBV19 and TRBJ2-4; D is perhaps TRBD1 (6 bases). Germline V gives CDR1 LNHDA, CDR2 SQIVND (reference sequence). The ends were cut back, 3 bases at V and 0 bases at J, with 15 bases in the middle. This CDR3 has 17 residues. The CDR3 bases are TGTGCCAGTAGTATCCTTACCGGGACAATAGCCAAAAACATTCAGTACTTC. Translating it yields CASSILTGTIAKNIQYF.

The chain carries TRBV15 and TRBJ1-2; a weak D match, TRBD1 (6 bases). V was clipped by 0 bases and J by 8 bases, with 13 bases between them. This CDR3 contains 14 residues. Germline-derived CDR1 and CDR2 are LNHNV and YYDKDF (reference sequence). CDR3 region: CATSRENRDYGYTF. The CDR3 nucleotides are TGTGCCACCAGCAGAGAGAACAGGGATTACGGCTACACCTTC.

This clone has just one count. This chain links TRBV19 with TRBJ1-1, with D perhaps TRBD1 (6 bases). Germline values: CDR1 LNHDA, CDR2 SQIVND (reference sequence). This CDR3 has 14 amino acids. V was trimmed by 5 bases and J by 1 base, leaving 11 bases between them. The DNA of the CDR3 is TGTGCCAGTAGTCCGGGACATCGGAACACTGAAGCTTTCTTT. This encodes CASSPGHRNTEAFF.

The chain joins TRBV6-6 to TRBJ2-5; 9 bases agree with TRBD2. Germline trimming cut 4 bases from V and 5 bases from J; bases unmatched to any gene: 11. The CDR3 loop spans 16 amino acids. Germline V gene sequence: CDR1 MNHNY, CDR2 SVGAGI (reference sequence). CDR3 in DNA: TGTGCCAGCAGTTCCACAACTATCGGACTAGCGGAGACCCAGTACTTC. This codes for CASSSTTIGLAETQYF.

The chain is built from TRBV6-2 or TRBV6-3 and TRBJ2-7, with 10 bases lining up with TRBD2. Losses at the gene ends were 0 bases for V and 7 bases for J; bases not matched to a gene: 9. In germline, CDR1 is MNHEY, CDR2 SVGEGT. This CDR3 spans 16 amino acids. DNA for the CDR3: TGTGCCAGCAGTTACTCGAATAGCGGGAGGCTTGGAGAGCAGTACTTC. It specifies CASSYSNSGRLGEQYF.

This clone has a single count. This rearrangement joins TRBV4-3 to TRBJ2-2, with 8 bases that match TRBD2. Germline CDR1 and CDR2: LGHNA and YSLEER. With V trimmed by 1 base and J by 0 bases, 7 bases remained unmatched. CDR3 length: 18 residues. The CDR3 DNA reads as TGCGCCAGCAGCCAAGGTGGCGGGAGGTATACGAACACCGGGGAGCTGTTTTTT. Protein: CASSQGGGRYTNTGELFF.